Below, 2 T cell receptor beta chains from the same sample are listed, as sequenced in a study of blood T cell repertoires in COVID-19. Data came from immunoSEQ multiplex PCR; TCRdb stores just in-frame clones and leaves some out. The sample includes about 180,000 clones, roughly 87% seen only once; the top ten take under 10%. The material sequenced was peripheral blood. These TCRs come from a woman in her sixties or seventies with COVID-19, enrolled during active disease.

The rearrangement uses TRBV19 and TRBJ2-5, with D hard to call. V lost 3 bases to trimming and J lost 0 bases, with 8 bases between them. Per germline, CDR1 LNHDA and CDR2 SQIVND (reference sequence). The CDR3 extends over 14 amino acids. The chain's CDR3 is CASSMRNYQETQYF. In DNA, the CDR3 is TGTGCCAGTAGTATGAGGAACTACCAAGAGACCCAGTACTTC.

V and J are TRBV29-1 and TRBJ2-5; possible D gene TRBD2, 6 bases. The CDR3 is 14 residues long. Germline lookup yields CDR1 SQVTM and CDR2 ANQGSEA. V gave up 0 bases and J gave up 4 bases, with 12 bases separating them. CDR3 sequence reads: CSVEDSGEPETQYF. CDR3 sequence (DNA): TGCAGCGTTGAAGATTCGGGGGAGCCAGAGACCCAGTACTTC.